The 8 T cell receptor beta chains reported below all come from one sample, sequenced in a study of T cells in women clearing cervical HPV infection. Assay used: immunoSEQ multiplex PCR; TCRdb lists only in-frame clones, some missing. The table lists tens of thousands of clones. Input material: blood buffy coat. These receptors were collected from a woman aged 18 to 75 with a cervical HPV16 infection that either progressed to CIN3+ or cleared (not recorded which).

Regarding this clone: The observed sequence ends 3 residues before the CDR3 terminus, with the missing tail filled in from the germline J gene. The J gene is TRBJ2-4, the V gene TRBV20-1; D is unclear. Trimming pared 8 bases from V and 3 bases from J, leaving 5 bases between. The germline V gene has CDR1 DFQATT and CDR2 SNEGSKA (reference sequence). The CDR3 spans 10 residues. Partial CDR3 DNA: TGCAGTCCGGGCAAAAACATT. Encoded protein: CSPGKNI. The full CDR3 reads CSPGKNIQYF.

For this clone: Coverage ceases 3 residues before the CDR3 finishes, and the germline J gene fills in the end. V and J are TRBV4-2 and TRBJ2-5, with 12 bases lining up with TRBD2. From germline, CDR1 is LGHNA and CDR2 YNFKEQ. This CDR3 spans 18 amino acids. V shed 0 bases and J 5 bases; nucleotides not matched to a gene: 10. The CDR3: CASSQDPLAGGRWETQYF. The part of the CDR3 DNA that was read is TGTGCCAGCAGCCAAGATCCCCTAGCGGGGGGGCGGTGGGAGACC.

Regarding this clone: From the germline J gene comes the end of the CDR3, since the read stops 3 residues before it. The rearrangement joins TRBV4-2 to TRBJ2-7; D is ambiguous. This CDR3 spans 14 amino acids. Germline CDR1 reads LGHNA; CDR2 reads YNFKEQ. Trimming removed 4 bases at V and 1 base at J, with 11 bases between. The sequenced part of the CDR3 DNA is TGTGCCAGCAGCCCCACGGGTTATTCCTACGAG. This codes for CASSPTGYSYE. The CDR3 reads in full as CASSPTGYSYEQYF.

Details on this clone: The read stops 3 residues short of the end of the CDR3; the missing end is completed from the germline J gene. The genes are TRBV19 and TRBJ2-3; 8 bases line up with TRBD2. The CDR3 extends over 14 amino acids. Losses at the gene ends were 5 bases for V and 3 bases for J; bases not matched to a gene: 4. Germline V lookup: CDR1 LNHDA, CDR2 SQIVND (reference sequence). The CDR3 spells CASSLSGGTDTQYF. CDR3 DNA (partial): TGTGCCAGTAGTTTGAGCGGGGGAACAGATACG. The full variable domain, in which reference TRBV19 and TRBJ2-3 provide the parts outside the CDR3, is DGGITQSPKYLFRKEGQNVTLSCEQNLNHDAMYWYRQDPGQGLRLIYYSQIVNDFQKGDIAEGYSVSREKKESFPLTVTSAQKNPTAFYLCASSLSGGTDTQYFGPGTRLTVL.

Of note for this clone: The read terminates 3 residues before the CDR3 end, so the remaining end is supplied by the germline J gene. The gene calls are TRBV20-1 and TRBJ1-1, with 7 bases that match TRBD1. J was trimmed by 0 bases and V by 3 bases; bases with no gene match: 4. In germline, CDR1 is DFQATT, CDR2 SNEGSKA (reference sequence). This CDR3 region has 14 residues. CDR3 bases read: TGCAGTGCTAGGGCAGGGGGTATGAACACTGAA. Translating it yields CSARAGGMNTE. The whole CDR3 protein reads CSARAGGMNTEAFF.

Turning to this clone: Read data end 3 residues before the CDR3 end; the end is taken from the germline J gene. The chain recombines TRBV7-3 with TRBJ2-2, with 9 bases identical to TRBD1. Germline V gene data show CDR1 as SGHTA and CDR2 as FQGTGA. V gave up 2 bases and J gave up 4 bases; unmatched junction bases: 8. This CDR3 has 17 residues. The DNA read from the CDR3 is TGTGCCAGCAGCTTATCCTTGGGACAGGGTGGCACCGGGGAG. Amino acids: CASSLSLGQGGTGE. The CDR3 reads in full as CASSLSLGQGGTGELFF.

With respect to this clone: With the read ending 3 residues before the CDR3 end, the germline J gene is used to fill in that end. V usage is TRBV24-1 and J usage is TRBJ2-5, with a possible D match to TRBD1 (6 bases). Trimming left V 4 bases short and J 1 base short, with 12 bases between. Per the germline V gene, CDR1 is KGHDR and CDR2 is SFDVKD. CDR3 length equals 15 residues. CDR3 bases read: TGTGCCACCAGTGACTCGGGACACCGCCAAGAGACC. This gives the protein CATSDSGHRQET. The entire CDR3 sequence reads CATSDSGHRQETQYF.

Comment on this clone: The read ends 3 residues shy of where the CDR3 ends; the end is completed using the germline J gene. The chain links TRBV19 to TRBJ1-2; no definite D call. V lost 1 base to trimming and J lost 1 base, with 7 bases between them. Germline V gene sequence: CDR1 LNHDA, CDR2 SQIVND (reference sequence). This CDR3 spans 14 amino acids. The sequenced CDR3 bases are TGTGCCAGTAGTATAGGGGCGTTTAACTATGGC. It is translated as CASSIGAFNYG. The complete CDR3 protein is CASSIGAFNYGYTF.